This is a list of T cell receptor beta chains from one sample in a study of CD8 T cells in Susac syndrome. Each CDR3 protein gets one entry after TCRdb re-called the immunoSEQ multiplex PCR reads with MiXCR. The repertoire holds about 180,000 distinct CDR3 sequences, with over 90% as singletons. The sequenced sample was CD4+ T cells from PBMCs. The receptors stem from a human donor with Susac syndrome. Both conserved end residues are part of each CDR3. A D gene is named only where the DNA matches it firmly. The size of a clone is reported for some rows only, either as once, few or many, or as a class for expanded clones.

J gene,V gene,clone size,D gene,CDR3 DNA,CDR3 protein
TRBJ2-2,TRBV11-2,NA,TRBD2,TGTGCCAGCAGCGTTAGCGGGAGGTCGTACACCGGGGAGCTGTTTTTT,CASSVSGRSYTGELFF
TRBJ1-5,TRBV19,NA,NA,TGTGCCAGTAGTCGAGAGGAGGGCCAGCCCCAGCATTTT,CASSREEGQPQHF
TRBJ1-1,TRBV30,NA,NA,TGTGCCTGGAGTACTCGACCGGCTGAAGCTTTCTTT,CAWSTRPAEAFF
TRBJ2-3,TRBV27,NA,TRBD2,TGTGCCAGCAGTCGTATTAATAGCGGGAGGACAGATACGCAGTATTTT,CASSRINSGRTDTQYF
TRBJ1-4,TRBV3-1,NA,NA,TGTGCCAGCAGCCAGGGCCCGGTCGGGAAAAAACTGTTTTTT,CASSQGPVGKKLFF
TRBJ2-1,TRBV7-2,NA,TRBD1,TGTGCCAGCAGCCGGGACAGGTTTAACAATGAGCAGTTCTTC,CASSRDRFNNEQFF
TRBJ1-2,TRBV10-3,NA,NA,TGTGCCATCACGCCGGACACCTCCTATGGCTACACCTTC,CAITPDTSYGYTF
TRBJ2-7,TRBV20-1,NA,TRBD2,TGCAGTGCTAGGGGAGCGGGGGGACTTTACGAGCAGTACTTC,CSARGAGGLYEQYF
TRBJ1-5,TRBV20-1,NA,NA,TGCAGTGCCGAGAGTCAACCGCATCAGCCCCAGCATTTT,CSAESQPHQPQHF
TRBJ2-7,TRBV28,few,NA,TGTGCCAGCAGTTTAGCAGGGTCCGAGCAGTACTTC,CASSLAGSEQYF
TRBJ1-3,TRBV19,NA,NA,TGTGCCAGTAGCTCACAGGGTACTGGAAACACCATATATTTT,CASSSQGTGNTIYF
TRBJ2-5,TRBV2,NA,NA,TGTGCCAGCAGTGGAGCCGGGACAAACAGTTTTCAAGAGACCCAGTACTTC,CASSGAGTNSFQETQYF
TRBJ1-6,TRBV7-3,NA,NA,TGTGCCAGCAGCCGGGGTCCCGGGAATTCACCCCTCCACTTT,CASSRGPGNSPLHF
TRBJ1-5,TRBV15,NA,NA,TGTGCCACCAGCAGCGGGACCGTAGTCAATCAGCCCCAGCATTTT,CATSSGTVVNQPQHF
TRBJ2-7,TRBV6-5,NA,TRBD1,TGTGCCAGCTGGACAGGGGATCGCAACGAGCAGTACTTC,CASWTGDRNEQYF
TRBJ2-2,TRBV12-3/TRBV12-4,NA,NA,TGTGCCAGCAACACGGCAGGGGCCGGGGAGCTGTTTTTT,CASNTAGAGELFF
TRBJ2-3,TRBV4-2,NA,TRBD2,TGTGCCAGCAGCCAAGGGGAGCGGGAGAGACGAAGCACAGATACGCAGTATTTT,CASSQGERERRSTDTQYF
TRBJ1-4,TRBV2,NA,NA,TGTGCCAGCAGGACCGGGGGGCTGACAGGAAAACTGTTTTTT,CASRTGGLTGKLFF
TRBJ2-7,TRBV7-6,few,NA,TGTGCCACCGGCCCCGGATCCTACGAGCAGTACTTC,CATGPGSYEQYF
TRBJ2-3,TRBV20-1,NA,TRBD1,TGCAGTGCTAGAGAGAACAGGGGGACCAGCACAGATACGCAGTATTTT,CSARENRGTSTDTQYF
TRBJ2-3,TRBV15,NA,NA,TGTGCCACCAGAATCTTAGATACGCAGTATTTT,CATRILDTQYF
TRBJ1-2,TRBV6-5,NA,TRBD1,TGTGCCAGCAGCCGTGACAGGGAGGCTAACTATGGCTACACCTTC,CASSRDREANYGYTF
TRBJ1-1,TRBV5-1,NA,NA,TGCGCCAGCAACCTAGACGGGGGTAACACTGAAGCTTTCTTT,CASNLDGGNTEAFF
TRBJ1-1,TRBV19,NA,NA,TGTGCCAGTAGTATTCGCACTTCGAACACTGAAGCTTTCTTT,CASSIRTSNTEAFF
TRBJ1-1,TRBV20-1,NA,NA,TGCAGTGCCACCCAGAGCGTGGGCACTGAAGCTTTCTTT,CSATQSVGTEAFF